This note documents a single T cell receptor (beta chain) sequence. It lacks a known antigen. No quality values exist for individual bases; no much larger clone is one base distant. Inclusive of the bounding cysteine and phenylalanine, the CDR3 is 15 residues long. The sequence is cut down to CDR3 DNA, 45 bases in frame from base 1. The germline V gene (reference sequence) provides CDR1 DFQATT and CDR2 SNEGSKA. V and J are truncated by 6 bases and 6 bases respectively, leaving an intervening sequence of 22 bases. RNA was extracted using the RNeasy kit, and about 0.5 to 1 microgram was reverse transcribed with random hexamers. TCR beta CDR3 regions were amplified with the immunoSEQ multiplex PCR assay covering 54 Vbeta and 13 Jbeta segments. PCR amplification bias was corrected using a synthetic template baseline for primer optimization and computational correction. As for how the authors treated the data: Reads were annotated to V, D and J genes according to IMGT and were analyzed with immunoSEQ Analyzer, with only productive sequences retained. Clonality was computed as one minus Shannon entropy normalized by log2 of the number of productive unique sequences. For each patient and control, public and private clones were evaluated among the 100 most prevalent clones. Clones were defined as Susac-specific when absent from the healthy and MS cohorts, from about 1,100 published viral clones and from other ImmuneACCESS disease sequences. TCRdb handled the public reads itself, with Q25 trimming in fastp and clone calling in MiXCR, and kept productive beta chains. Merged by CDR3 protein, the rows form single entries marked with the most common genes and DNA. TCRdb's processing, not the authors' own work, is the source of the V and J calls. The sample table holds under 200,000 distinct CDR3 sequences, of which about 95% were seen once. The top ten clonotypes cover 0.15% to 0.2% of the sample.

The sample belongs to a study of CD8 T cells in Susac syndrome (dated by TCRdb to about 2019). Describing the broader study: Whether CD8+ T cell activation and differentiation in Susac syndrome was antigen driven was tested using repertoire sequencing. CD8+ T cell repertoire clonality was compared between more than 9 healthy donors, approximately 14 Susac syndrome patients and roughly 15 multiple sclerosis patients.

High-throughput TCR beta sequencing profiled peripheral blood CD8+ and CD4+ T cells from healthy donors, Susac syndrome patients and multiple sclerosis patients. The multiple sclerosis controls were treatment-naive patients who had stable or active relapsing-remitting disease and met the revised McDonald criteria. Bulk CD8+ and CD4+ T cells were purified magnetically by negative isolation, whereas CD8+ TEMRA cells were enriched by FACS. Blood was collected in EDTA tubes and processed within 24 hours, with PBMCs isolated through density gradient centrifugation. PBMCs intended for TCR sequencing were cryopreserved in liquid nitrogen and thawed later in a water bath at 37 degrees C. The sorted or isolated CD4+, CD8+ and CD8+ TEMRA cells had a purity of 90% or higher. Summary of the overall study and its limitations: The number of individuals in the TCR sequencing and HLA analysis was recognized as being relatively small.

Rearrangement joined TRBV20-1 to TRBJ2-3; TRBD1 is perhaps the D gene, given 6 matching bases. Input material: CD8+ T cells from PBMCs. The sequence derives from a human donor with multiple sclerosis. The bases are TGCAGTGCCATTACTCTTGGGGGCTCCGACGATACGCAGTATTTT. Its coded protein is CSAITLGGSDDTQYF.